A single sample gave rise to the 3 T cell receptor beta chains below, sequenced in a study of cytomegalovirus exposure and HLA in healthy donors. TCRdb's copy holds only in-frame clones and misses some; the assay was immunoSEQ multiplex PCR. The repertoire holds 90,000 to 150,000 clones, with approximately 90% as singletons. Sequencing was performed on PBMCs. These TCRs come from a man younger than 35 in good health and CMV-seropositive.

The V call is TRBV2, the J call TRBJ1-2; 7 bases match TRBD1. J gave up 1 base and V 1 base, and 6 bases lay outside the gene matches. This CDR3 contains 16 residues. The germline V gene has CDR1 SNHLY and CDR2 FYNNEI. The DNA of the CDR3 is TGTGCCAGCAGTGAAGGGGGGCAGGGGGATAACTATGGCTACACCTTC. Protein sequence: CASSEGGQGDNYGYTF.

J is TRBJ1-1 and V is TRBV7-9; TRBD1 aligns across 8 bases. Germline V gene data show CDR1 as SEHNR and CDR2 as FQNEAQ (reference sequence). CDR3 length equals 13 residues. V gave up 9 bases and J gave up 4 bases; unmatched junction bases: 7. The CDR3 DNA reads TGTGCCAGTCAACAGGGGGTGGGCACTGAAGCTTTCTTT. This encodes CASQQGVGTEAFF.

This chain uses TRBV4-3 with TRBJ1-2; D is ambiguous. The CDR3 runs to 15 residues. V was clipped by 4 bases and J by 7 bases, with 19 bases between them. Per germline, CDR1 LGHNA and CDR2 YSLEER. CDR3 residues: CASSPQPQVLSGYTF. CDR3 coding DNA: TGCGCCAGCAGCCCCCAGCCGCAGGTACTTAGTGGCTACACCTTC.